This TCR beta chain was captured by sequencing in a study of monozygotic twins with inflammatory bowel disease. For each CDR3 protein, TCRdb gives one entry from its re-call of the 5' RACE reads, without DNA. The repertoire table contains over 90,000 distinct CDR3 sequences. Of note for this clonotype: Its antigen is not known.

Germline CDR1 and CDR2: SGHRS and YFSETQ. The CDR3 spans 15 residues. Whole-study findings and limits: Repertoire similarity did not differ between concordant and discordant twins, possibly owing to limited power.

This clonotype originated in a human donor with ulcerative colitis or Crohn's disease, or a healthy co-twin of an affected twin (not recorded which). This chain connects TRBV5-1 to TRBJ2-2; TCRdb's D call of TRBD2 is untestable without DNA. The sample was blood. The CDR3 protein is CASSFGTSEAGELFF. Full variable domain (remainder filled in from reference TRBV5-1 and TRBJ2-2): KAGVTQTPRYLIKTRGQQVTLSCSPISGHRSVSWYQQTPGQGLQFLFEYFSETQRNKGNFPGRFSGRQFSNSRSEMNVSTLELGDSALYLCASSFGTSEAGELFFGEGSRLTVL.